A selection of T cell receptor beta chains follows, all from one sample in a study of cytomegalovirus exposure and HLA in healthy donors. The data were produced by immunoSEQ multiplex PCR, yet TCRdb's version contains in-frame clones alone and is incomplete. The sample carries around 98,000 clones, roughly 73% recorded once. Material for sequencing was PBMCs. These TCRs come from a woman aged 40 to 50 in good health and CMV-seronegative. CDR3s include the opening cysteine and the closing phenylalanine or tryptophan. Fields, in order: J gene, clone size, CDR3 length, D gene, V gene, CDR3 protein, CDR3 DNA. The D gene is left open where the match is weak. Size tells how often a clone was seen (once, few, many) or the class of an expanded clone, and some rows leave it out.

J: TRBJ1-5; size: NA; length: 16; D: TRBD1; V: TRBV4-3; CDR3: CASSQDRQGHGQPQNF; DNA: TGCGCCAGCAGCCAAGATCGACAGGGGCACGGTCAGCCCCAGAATTTT
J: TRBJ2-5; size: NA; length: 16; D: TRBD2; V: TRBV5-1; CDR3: CASSIGTSGLQETQYF; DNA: TGCGCCAGCAGCATAGGGACTAGCGGTCTCCAAGAGACCCAGTACTTC
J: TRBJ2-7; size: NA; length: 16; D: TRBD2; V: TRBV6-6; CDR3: CASSQSWGGISYEQYF; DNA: TGTGCCAGCAGCCAATCCTGGGGGGGGATCTCCTACGAGCAGTACTTC
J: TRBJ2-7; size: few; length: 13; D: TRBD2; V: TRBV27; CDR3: CASSSGLYYEQYF; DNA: TGTGCCAGCAGTTCGGGACTATACTACGAGCAGTACTTC
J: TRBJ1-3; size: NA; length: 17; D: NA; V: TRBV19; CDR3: CASSIQRQAYSGNTIYF; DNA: TGTGCCAGTAGTATACAAAGACAGGCATACTCTGGAAACACCATATATTTT
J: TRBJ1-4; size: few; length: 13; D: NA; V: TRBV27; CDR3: CASSLSGAPKLFF; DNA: TGTGCCAGCAGTTTATCGGGGGCTCCCAAACTGTTTTTT
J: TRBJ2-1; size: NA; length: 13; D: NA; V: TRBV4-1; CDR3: CASSRGGGVKQFF; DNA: TGCGCCAGCAGCCGAGGAGGGGGGGTTAAGCAGTTCTTC
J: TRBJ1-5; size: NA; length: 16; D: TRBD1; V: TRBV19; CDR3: CASSIEGAWSNQPQHF; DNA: TGTGCCAGTAGTATTGAGGGGGCGTGGAGCAATCAGCCCCAGCATTTT
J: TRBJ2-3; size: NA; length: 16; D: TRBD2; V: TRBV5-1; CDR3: CASSPTLAESTDTQYF; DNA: TGCGCCAGCAGCCCGACACTAGCGGAGAGCACAGATACGCAGTATTTT
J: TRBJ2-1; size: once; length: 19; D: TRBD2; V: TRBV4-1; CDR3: CASSQEFAASGGPYNEQFF; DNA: TGCGCCAGCAGCCAAGAGTTTGCGGCTAGCGGGGGCCCCTACAATGAGCAGTTCTTC
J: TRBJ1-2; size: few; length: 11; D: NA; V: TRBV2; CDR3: CASSYFDGYTF; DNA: TGTGCCAGCAGCTACTTTGATGGCTACACCTTC
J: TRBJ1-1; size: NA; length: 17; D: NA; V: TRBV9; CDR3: CASSVLGRPGKGTEAFF; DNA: TGTGCCAGCAGCGTACTCGGGAGGCCAGGGAAGGGGACTGAAGCTTTCTTT
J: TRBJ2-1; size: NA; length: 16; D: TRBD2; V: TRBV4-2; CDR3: CASSQGRSGGHNEQFF; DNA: TGTGCCAGCAGCCAAGGCCGTAGCGGGGGCCACAATGAGCAGTTCTTC
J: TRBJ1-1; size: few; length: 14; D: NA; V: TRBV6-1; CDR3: CASSAGQRNTEAFF; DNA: TGTGCCAGCAGTGCTGGACAGCGGAACACTGAAGCTTTCTTT
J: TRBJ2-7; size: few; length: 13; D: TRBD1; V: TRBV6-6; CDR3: CASSRTQGYEQYF; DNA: TGTGCCAGCAGCCGAACACAGGGGTACGAGCAGTACTTC
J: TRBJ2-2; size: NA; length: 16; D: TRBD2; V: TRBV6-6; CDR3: CASGTSGGWGTGELFF; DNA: TGTGCCAGCGGGACTAGCGGGGGGTGGGGCACCGGGGAGCTGTTTTTT
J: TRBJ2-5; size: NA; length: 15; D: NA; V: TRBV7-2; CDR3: CASSSIGGAIETQYF; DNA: TGTGCCAGCAGCTCTATTGGGGGGGCCATAGAGACCCAGTACTTC
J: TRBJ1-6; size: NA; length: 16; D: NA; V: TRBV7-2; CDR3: CASSLVPSGYNSPLHF; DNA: TGTGCCAGCAGCTTAGTCCCGTCCGGCTATAATTCACCCCTCCACTTT
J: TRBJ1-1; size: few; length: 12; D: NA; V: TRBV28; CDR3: CASTLLGQEAFF; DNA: TGTGCCAGCACCCTCCTCGGACAGGAAGCTTTCTTT
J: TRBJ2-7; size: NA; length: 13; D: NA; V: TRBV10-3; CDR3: CATQNQGYYEQYF; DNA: TGTGCCACCCAGAACCAGGGTTACTACGAGCAGTACTTC
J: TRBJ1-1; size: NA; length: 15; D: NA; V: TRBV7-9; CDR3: CASSLDNLRSTEAFF; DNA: TGTGCCAGCAGCCTCGATAATTTGAGGTCCACTGAAGCTTTCTTT
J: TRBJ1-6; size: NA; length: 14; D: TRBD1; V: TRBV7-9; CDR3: CASSVTGGNSPLNF; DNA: TGTGCCAGCAGCGTAACAGGGGGAAATTCACCCCTCAACTTT
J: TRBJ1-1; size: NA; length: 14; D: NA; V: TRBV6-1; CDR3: CATQAGQLNTEAFF; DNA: TGTGCCACCCAGGCCGGACAATTGAACACTGAAGCTTTCTTT
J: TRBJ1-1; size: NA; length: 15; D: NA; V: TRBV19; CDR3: CASSTPSGGGSEAFF; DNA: TGTGCCAGTAGTACCCCTAGTGGAGGTGGATCTGAAGCTTTCTTT
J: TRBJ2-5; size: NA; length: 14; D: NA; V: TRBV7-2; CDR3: CASSLVRGGETQYF; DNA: TGTGCCAGCAGCTTAGTTAGGGGTGGGGAGACCCAGTACTTC
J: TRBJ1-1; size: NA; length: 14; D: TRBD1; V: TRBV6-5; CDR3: CASGWTGAGPEAFF; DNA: TGTGCCAGCGGATGGACAGGGGCGGGCCCTGAAGCTTTCTTT
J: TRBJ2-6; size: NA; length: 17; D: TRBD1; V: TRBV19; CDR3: CASSTGTGRSGANVLTF; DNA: TGTGCCAGTAGTACCGGGACAGGGAGGTCTGGGGCCAACGTCCTGACTTTC
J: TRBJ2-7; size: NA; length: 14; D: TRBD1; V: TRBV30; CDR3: CAWTADRAGGEQYF; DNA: TGTGCCTGGACCGCCGACAGGGCCGGTGGAGAGCAGTACTTC
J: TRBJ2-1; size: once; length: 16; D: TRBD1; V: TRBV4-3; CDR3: CASSHEAGGSYNEQFF; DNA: TGCGCCAGCAGCCACGAAGCAGGGGGCTCCTACAATGAGCAGTTCTTC